The 3 T cell receptor beta chains given below trace back to one sample, sequenced in a study of blood T cell repertoires in COVID-19 (dated by TCRdb to the early 2020s). Libraries were constructed by the immunoSEQ multiplex PCR assay. This is the immuneACCESS table as TCRdb keeps it, with only in-frame sequences that have V and J called. A part of the clones is gone; compared with another copy, unresolved V genes explain less than half, and the rest is unexplained. The sample table holds about 140,000 clones, of which approximately 79% were seen once. 2.5% to 3% of the sample lies in the top ten. Sequencing was carried out using PBMCs or T cells enriched from blood (not recorded which). These receptors all come from a woman between 50 and 59 years old who had recovered from COVID-19.

The chain joins TRBV19 to TRBJ1-2; 7 bases fit TRBD1. This CDR3 is built from 13 residues. CDR1 and CDR2 from the germline V gene are LNHDA and SQIVND (reference sequence). V was pared by 3 bases and J by 6 bases, with 4 bases of the junction left unmatched. As DNA, the CDR3 is TGTGCCAGTAGTATCCAGGGGGTAAATGGCTACACCTTC. Translated, it gives CASSIQGVNGYTF.

V gene TRBV5-3 combines with J gene TRBJ1-2; 8 bases line up with TRBD1. TRBV5-3 is flagged as an ORF with uncertain function. The CDR3 is 15 residues long. Trimming cost V 4 bases and J 6 bases; bases outside gene matches: 11. The CDR3 DNA reads TGTGCCAGAAGCCACACCCCAGGGGGCGTACATGGCTACACCTTC. Encoded protein: CARSHTPGGVHGYTF.

The J gene is TRBJ1-1, the V gene TRBV28; TRBD1 agrees at 11 bases. Per germline, CDR1 MDHEN and CDR2 SYDVKM. The CDR3 length is 17 residues. V was clipped by 1 base and J by 6 bases; unmatched bases: 10. CDR3 amino acids: CASSLFSMDRGHAEAFF. DNA of the CDR3: TGTGCCAGCAGTTTATTCTCGATGGACAGGGGGCACGCTGAAGCTTTCTTT.